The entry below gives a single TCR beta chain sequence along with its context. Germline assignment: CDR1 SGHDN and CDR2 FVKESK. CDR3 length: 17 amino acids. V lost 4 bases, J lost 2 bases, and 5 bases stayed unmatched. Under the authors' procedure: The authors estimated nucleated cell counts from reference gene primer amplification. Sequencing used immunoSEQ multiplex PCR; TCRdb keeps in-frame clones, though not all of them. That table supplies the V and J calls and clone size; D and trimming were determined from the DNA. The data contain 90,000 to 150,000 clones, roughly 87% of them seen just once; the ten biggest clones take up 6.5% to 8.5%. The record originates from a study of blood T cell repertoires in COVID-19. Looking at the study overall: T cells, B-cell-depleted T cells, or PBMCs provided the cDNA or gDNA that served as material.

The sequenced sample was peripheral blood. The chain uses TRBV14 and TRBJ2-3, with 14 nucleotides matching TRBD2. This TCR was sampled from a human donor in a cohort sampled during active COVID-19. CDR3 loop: CASSPRLAGGVTDTQYF. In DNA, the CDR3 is TGTGCCAGCAGCCCTCGACTAGCGGGGGGGGTCACAGATACGCAGTATTTT.